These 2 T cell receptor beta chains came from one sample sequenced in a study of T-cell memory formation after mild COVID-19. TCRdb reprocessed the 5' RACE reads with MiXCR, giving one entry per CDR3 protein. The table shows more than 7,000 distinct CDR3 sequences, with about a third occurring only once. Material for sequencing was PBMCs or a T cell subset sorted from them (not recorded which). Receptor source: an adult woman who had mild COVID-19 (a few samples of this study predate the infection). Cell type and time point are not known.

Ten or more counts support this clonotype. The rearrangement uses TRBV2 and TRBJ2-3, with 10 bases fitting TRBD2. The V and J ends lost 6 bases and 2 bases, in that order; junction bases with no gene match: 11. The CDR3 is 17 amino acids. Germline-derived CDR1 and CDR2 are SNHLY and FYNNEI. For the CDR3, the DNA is TGTGCCAGCAGGTGGTTACTAGCGGGGCCCCACACAGATACGCAGTATTTT. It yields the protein CASRWLLAGPHTDTQYF.

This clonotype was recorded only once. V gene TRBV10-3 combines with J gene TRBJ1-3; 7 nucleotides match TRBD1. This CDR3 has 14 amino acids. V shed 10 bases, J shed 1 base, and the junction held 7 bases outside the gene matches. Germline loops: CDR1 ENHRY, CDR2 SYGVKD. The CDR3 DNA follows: TGTGCCACCCGGGACAGCAATTCTGGAAACACCATATATTTT. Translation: CATRDSNSGNTIYF.